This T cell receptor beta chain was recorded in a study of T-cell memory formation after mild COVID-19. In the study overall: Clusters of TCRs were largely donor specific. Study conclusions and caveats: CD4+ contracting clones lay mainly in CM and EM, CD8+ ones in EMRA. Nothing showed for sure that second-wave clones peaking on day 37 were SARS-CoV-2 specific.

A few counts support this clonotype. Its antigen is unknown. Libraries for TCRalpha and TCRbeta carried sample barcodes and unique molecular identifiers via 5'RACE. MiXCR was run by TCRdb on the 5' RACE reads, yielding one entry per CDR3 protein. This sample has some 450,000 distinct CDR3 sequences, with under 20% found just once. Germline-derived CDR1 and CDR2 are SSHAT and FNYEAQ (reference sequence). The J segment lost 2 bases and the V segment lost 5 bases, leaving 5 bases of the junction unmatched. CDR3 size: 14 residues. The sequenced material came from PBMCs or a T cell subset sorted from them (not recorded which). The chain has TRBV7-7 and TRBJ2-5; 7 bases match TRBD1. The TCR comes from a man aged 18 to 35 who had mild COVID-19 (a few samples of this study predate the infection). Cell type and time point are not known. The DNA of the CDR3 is TGTGCCAGCAGCAGAGACAGGGCGCAAGAGACCCAGTACTTC. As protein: CASSRDRAQETQYF.